What follows are 29 T cell receptor beta chains derived from one specimen sequenced in a study of T cell repertoires in cytomegalovirus infection. A single record per CDR3 protein comes from TCRdb applying MiXCR to the reads. This sample has 200,000 to 250,000 distinct CDR3 sequences; 6% to 8% occur once, and the top ten carry around 6.9%. Material for sequencing was PBMCs. The receptor source for this set is a human donor in good health (CMV status not recorded). Some clones in this sample may be carry-over from other donors' samples.

Comment on this clonotype: A much larger clone sits a single nucleotide away, making a read error possible. V gene TRBV28 combines with J gene TRBJ2-5; no clear D. Germline assignment: CDR1 MDHEN and CDR2 SYDVKM. The CDR3 has 14 residues. V shed 5 bases and J shed 0 bases, with 10 bases lying between them. CDR3 region: CASSPKGNQETQYF. CDR3 nucleotide sequence: TGTGCCAGCAGTCCGAAAGGGAACCAAGAGACCCAGTACTTC.

This clonotype appeared many times. CDR3 in DNA: TGTGCCAGCAGCGCCCTAGTGTTCCATGAGCAGTTCTTC. Translated, it gives CASSALVFHEQFF. The J gene is TRBJ2-1, the V gene TRBV11-2; D is unresolved. The ends were cut back, 5 bases at V and 8 bases at J, with 13 bases in the middle. Germline CDR1 SGHAT, CDR2 FQNNGV. This CDR3 comprises 13 residues.

This clonotype was detected ten times or more. The rearrangement joins TRBV10-2 to TRBJ1-2; D gene uncertain. This CDR3 has 13 residues. V was trimmed by 2 bases and J by 1 base, leaving 5 bases between them. Per germline, CDR1 WSHSY and CDR2 SAAADI. CDR3 coding DNA: TGCGCCAGCAGTGAGAGGGTTAACTATGGCTACACCTTC. It codes for CASSERVNYGYTF.

This clonotype has ten or more counts. CDR3 nucleotides: TGTGCCAGCAGCTTTTTCTTCCGTGAGACAGGGGATAACTATGGCTACACCTTC. Amino acids: CASSFFFRETGDNYGYTF. The chain uses TRBV5-6 and TRBJ1-2, with TRBD1 identical over 8 bases. Trimming cost V 2 bases and J 1 base; bases outside gene matches: 13. The CDR3 sequence is 18 residues long. Germline CDR1 SGHDT, CDR2 YYEEEE.

This clonotype was observed many times. The chain employs TRBV28 and TRBJ1-5; 7 nucleotides match TRBD1. This CDR3 is 15 amino acids long. The trim removed 2 bases at V and 3 bases at J, leaving 4 bases unmatched. Germline CDR1 MDHEN, CDR2 SYDVKM. CDR3 sequence (DNA): TGTGCCAGCAGTTTACCTGACAGGGACAATCAGCCCCAGCATTTT. This encodes CASSLPDRDNQPQHF.

This clonotype was counted many times. The rearrangement links TRBV29-1 to TRBJ1-2, with D uncertain. The V end lost 0 bases, the J end lost 6 bases, and 5 bases lay between the germline ends. CDR3 size: 11 residues. The V gene's germline CDR1 is SQVTM and CDR2 ANQGSEA. CDR3 sequence (DNA): TGCAGCGTTGAAGAAAGGCATGGCTACACCTTC. It yields the protein CSVEERHGYTF.

This clonotype was recorded at least ten times. The chain joins TRBV7-8 to TRBJ1-1; D not certain. The ends were cut back, 1 base at V and 5 bases at J, with 14 bases in the middle. In germline, CDR1 is SGHVS, CDR2 FQNEAQ. The CDR3 runs 15 residues. CDR3 sequence (DNA): TGTGCCAGCAGCTTAGGTGCAGATTGGGTTACTGAAGCTTTCTTT. Translating gives CASSLGADWVTEAFF.

CDR3 nucleotide sequence: TGTGCCAGCAGCTTAGTTAGAGGGGGGGGCGAGAGCGGCTACACCTTC. Protein: CASSLVRGGGESGYTF. The chain uses TRBV7-2 and TRBJ1-2, with D perhaps matching TRBD1 (6 bases). Germline V gives CDR1 SGHTA, CDR2 FQGNSA. CDR3 length: 16 amino acids. V gave up 1 base and J gave up 8 bases, with 20 bases separating them.

This clonotype has only a few counts. The chain recombines TRBV18 with TRBJ1-1, with 7 nucleotides matching TRBD1. V lost 1 base and J lost 0; bases outside the gene matches: 2. Germline assignment: CDR1 KGHSH and CDR2 LQKENI. The CDR3 contains 15 residues. CDR3 protein: CASSPLDRMNTEAFF. CDR3 DNA sequence: TGTGCCAGCTCACCACTGGACAGGATGAACACTGAAGCTTTCTTT.

The V and J genes are TRBV20-1 and TRBJ1-6, with D tentatively TRBD1 (5 bases). The CDR3 extends over 17 amino acids. The germline CDR1 and CDR2 sequences are DFQATT and SNEGSKA (reference sequence). V shed 3 bases and J shed 6 bases, with 21 bases lying between them. CDR3 sequence: CSASRDPTLLFNSPLHF. In DNA form, the CDR3 reads TGCAGTGCTAGTCGGGACCCCACTCTTCTTTTTAATTCACCCCTCCACTTT.

This clonotype came up many times. This chain uses TRBV6-6 with TRBJ1-1; the D is unclear. The CDR3 is 16 residues long. Germline loops: CDR1 MNHNY, CDR2 SVGAGI (reference sequence). Trimming cost V 7 bases and J 5 bases, with 23 bases left between them. As DNA, the CDR3 is TGTGCCAGCACCCTTGACCGAGGCGGATTGGGTACTGAAGCTTTCTTT. This sequence encodes CASTLDRGGLGTEAFF.

This clonotype was seen at least ten times. The V and J genes are TRBV29-1 and TRBJ1-2, with 9 bases fitting TRBD1. The CDR3 loop spans 13 amino acids. The germline V gene encodes CDR1 SQVTM and CDR2 ANQGSEA. V was clipped by 4 bases and J by 6 bases; unmatched bases: 6. The chain's CDR3 is CSVGQGEGDGYTF. The CDR3 DNA sequence: TGCAGCGTTGGACAGGGGGAAGGGGATGGCTACACCTTC.

This clonotype was seen many times. The chain combines TRBV7-2 with TRBJ1-2; possibly TRBD1 for D (6 bases). V lost 4 bases and J 5 bases, leaving 20 bases between the germline ends. This CDR3 has 16 residues. Per germline, CDR1 SGHTA and CDR2 FQGNSA. The CDR3 region has the DNA TGTGCCAGCAGCTCTACCGGGGGGCAGGGGCTTTATGGCTACACCTTC. Its translation is CASSSTGGQGLYGYTF.

This clonotype occurred many times. The chain couples TRBV6-1 to TRBJ1-2; D call uncertain. The CDR3 is made up of 14 amino acids. Germline-derived CDR1 and CDR2 are MNHNS and SASEGT. The V end lost 6 bases, the J end lost 3 bases, and 14 bases lay between the germline ends. The CDR3 sequence is CASSPIRSDYGYTF. DNA for the CDR3: TGTGCCAGCAGCCCGATTAGGTCGGACTATGGCTACACCTTC.

This clonotype was observed at least ten times. V is TRBV5-6 and J is TRBJ1-3, with TRBD1 matching over 8 bases. From germline, CDR1 is SGHDT and CDR2 YYEEEE. Trimming took 4 bases from V and 2 from J; bases not matched to a gene: 8. The CDR3 is made up of 16 amino acids. The CDR3 sequence is CASSDRRQGPGNTIYF. The CDR3 DNA sequence: TGTGCCAGCAGCGACCGACGACAGGGGCCTGGAAACACCATATATTTT.

At least ten counts were recorded for this clonotype. V gene TRBV6-2 or TRBV6-3 combines with J gene TRBJ2-3, with 9 bases that match TRBD1. This CDR3 has 14 residues. J lost 6 bases, V lost 6 bases, and 7 bases had no gene match. Germline CDR1 is MNHEY and CDR2 is SVGEGT. The CDR3 DNA is TGTGCCAGCAGCCAACAGGGGGCGTTGGATACGCAGTATTTT. Translation gives CASSQQGALDTQYF.

Many counts were recorded for this clonotype. J is TRBJ2-1 and V is TRBV6-2 or TRBV6-3, with D possibly TRBD1 on 6 matching bases. V was pared by 0 bases and J by 4 bases, with 16 bases between. This CDR3 has 17 residues. Germline assignment: CDR1 MNHEY and CDR2 SVGEGT. CDR3 amino acids: CASSYSGQDRLYNEQFF. The CDR3 DNA sequence: TGTGCCAGCAGTTACTCGGGACAAGACCGACTTTACAATGAGCAGTTCTTC.

This clonotype was detected many times. Relative to the germline gene, one junction end is altered; a read error may explain this. The chain joins TRBV29-1 to TRBJ1-1; the D gene is possibly TRBD1 (6 bases). Germline CDR1 and CDR2: SQVTM and ANQGSEA. This CDR3 has 16 amino acids. Here the CDR3 reads CSVEGGVRVRGTEAFF. The CDR3 bases are TGCAGCGTGGAAGGGGGGGTGAGGGTCAGAGGGACTGAAGCTTTCTTT.

Note on this clonotype: A much larger clone differs from this one at a single base, so this may be a read error. The chain recombines TRBV10-3 with TRBJ1-1; no clear D. This CDR3 is built from 13 residues. CDR1 and CDR2 (germline): ENHRY, SYGVKD. With 11 bases removed from V and 7 bases from J, the gap between germline ends came to 20 bases. The CDR3 DNA reads as TGTGCCGTCTTGGGAGCGGGCTACGGTGAAGCTTTCTTT. It specifies CAVLGAGYGEAFF.

This clonotype was picked up many times. The genes are TRBV29-1 and TRBJ2-6; D unclear. V was shortened by 6 bases and J by 0 bases, with 6 bases between the two germline ends. Germline assignment: CDR1 SQVTM and CDR2 ANQGSEA. CDR3 length: 13 residues. Here the CDR3 DNA reads TGCAGCGTATGGAGCTCTGGGGCCAACGTCCTGACTTTC. This gives the protein CSVWSSGANVLTF.

This clonotype was counted many times. The chain couples TRBV20-1 to TRBJ1-1; D perhaps matches TRBD1 (6 bases). CDR1 is DFQATT, CDR2 SNEGSKA, per germline (reference sequence). Trimming left V 0 bases short and J 5 bases short, with 13 bases between. The CDR3 sequence is 14 residues long. The CDR3 region is CSARDLGAGTEAFF. The CDR3 nucleotides are TGCAGTGCTAGAGATCTGGGGGCTGGTACTGAAGCTTTCTTT.

V is TRBV29-1 and J is TRBJ2-7; the match to TRBD1 covers 8 bases. The germline CDR1 and CDR2 sequences are SQVTM and ANQGSEA. The CDR3 spans 11 residues. After removal of 0 bases from V and 12 bases from J, the junction contained 4 bases not matched to a gene. CDR3 in DNA: TGCAGCGTTGAAGATCAGCAGGGGGCGTACTTC. Amino acids: CSVEDQQGAYF.

This clonotype has at least ten counts. The chain joins TRBV7-2 to TRBJ2-4; 10 bases map to TRBD1. The germline V gene has CDR1 SGHTA and CDR2 FQGNSA. This CDR3 is built from 16 residues. V lost 5 bases and J lost 7; bases outside the gene matches: 11. The CDR3 loop reads CASSPLPGQGTNIQYF. The CDR3 nucleotides read TGTGCCAGCAGCCCTCTACCGGGACAGGGGACCAACATTCAGTACTTC.

This clonotype was seen ten or more times. The rearrangement joins TRBV6-5 to TRBJ2-1; D may match TRBD1 or TRBD2 (5 bases each). The germline V gene encodes CDR1 MNHEY and CDR2 SVGAGI. CDR3 length: 15 amino acids. V lost 5 bases and J 3 bases, leaving 14 bases between the germline ends. The CDR3 bases are TGTGCCAGCAGTCCTTTAGGGGACGACTACAATGAGCAGTTCTTC. Translation gives CASSPLGDDYNEQFF.

The V call is TRBV14, the J call TRBJ1-1; tentative D call: TRBD1 (5 bases). Germline V gives CDR1 SGHDN, CDR2 FVKESK. The CDR3 is 14 residues long. With 7 bases removed from V and 4 bases from J, the gap between germline ends came to 16 bases. As DNA, the CDR3 is TGTGCCAGCAACGCCCAGGGCAAGGGCACTGAAGCTTTCTTT. The encoded protein is CASNAQGKGTEAFF. Using reference TRBV14 and TRBJ1-1 for the parts outside the CDR3, the full variable domain is EAGVTQFPSHSVIEKGQTVTLRCDPISGHDNLYWYRRVMGKEIKFLLHFVKESKQDESGMPNNRFLAERTGGTYSTLKVQPAELEDSGVYFCASNAQGKGTEAFFGQGTRLTVV.

This clonotype was detected ten times or more. This sequence joins TRBV7-2 and TRBJ1-5, with TRBD1 as a possible D gene (6 bases). Germline V gives CDR1 SGHTA, CDR2 FQGNSA. Deletions cut 5 bases from V and 0 bases from J, with 11 bases between. The CDR3 has 15 residues. The CDR3 protein is CASSPGALSNQPQHF. Here the CDR3 DNA reads TGTGCCAGCAGCCCAGGGGCCCTTAGCAATCAGCCCCAGCATTTT.

Many counts were recorded for this clonotype. V and J are TRBV28 and TRBJ1-1; 10 bases line up with TRBD1. CDR3 length equals 12 residues. Unmatched junction bases numbered 4, after V lost 7 bases and J lost 8 bases. Germline values: CDR1 MDHEN, CDR2 SYDVKM. As DNA, the CDR3 is TGTGCCAGCACCGGGACAGGGGAAGAAGCTTTCTTT. Protein sequence: CASTGTGEEAFF.

This clonotype was seen repeatedly, ten times or more. The J gene is TRBJ2-5, the V gene TRBV2, with 12 bases matching TRBD1. The length of the CDR3 is 14 residues. V lost 3 bases to trimming and J lost 4 bases; unmatched junction nucleotides: 0. The germline CDR1 and CDR2 sequences are SNHLY and FYNNEI. CDR3 coding DNA: TGTGCCAGCAGTGAGGGACAGGGGGCAGAGACCCAGTACTTC. Translation gives CASSEGQGAETQYF.

This clonotype was counted at least ten times. The V call is TRBV7-2, the J call TRBJ2-1; D remains ambiguous. From germline, CDR1 is SGHTA and CDR2 FQGNSA. The CDR3 contains 11 residues. V lost 5 bases and J lost 9, with 8 bases in between. Here the CDR3 reads CASSMRSEQFF. The CDR3, as DNA: TGTGCCAGCAGCATGCGCAGTGAGCAGTTCTTC.